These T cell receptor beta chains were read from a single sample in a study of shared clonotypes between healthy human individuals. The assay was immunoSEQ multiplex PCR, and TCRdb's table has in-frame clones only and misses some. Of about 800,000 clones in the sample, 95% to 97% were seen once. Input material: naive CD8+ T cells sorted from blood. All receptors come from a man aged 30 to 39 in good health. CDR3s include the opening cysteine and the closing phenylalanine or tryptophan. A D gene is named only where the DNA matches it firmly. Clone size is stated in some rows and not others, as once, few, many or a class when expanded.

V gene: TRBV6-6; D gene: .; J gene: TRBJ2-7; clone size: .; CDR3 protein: CASSYPGYEQYF; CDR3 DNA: TGTGCCAGCAGTTACCCCGGCTACGAGCAGTACTTC
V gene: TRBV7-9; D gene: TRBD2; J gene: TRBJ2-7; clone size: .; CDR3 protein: CASSPSSSGSGYEQYF; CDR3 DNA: TGTGCCAGCAGCCCGTCCTCTAGCGGGAGTGGGTACGAGCAGTACTTC
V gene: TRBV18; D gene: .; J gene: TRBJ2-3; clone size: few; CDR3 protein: CASSPPSSVDTQYF; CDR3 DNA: TGTGCCAGCTCACCACCGAGCTCGGTGGATACGCAGTATTTT
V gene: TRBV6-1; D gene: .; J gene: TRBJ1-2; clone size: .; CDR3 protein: CASSEELQVYGYTF; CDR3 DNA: TGTGCCAGCAGTGAAGAGCTACAGGTCTATGGCTACACCTTC
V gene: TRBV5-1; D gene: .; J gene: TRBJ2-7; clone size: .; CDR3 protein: CASSPLRDYEQYF; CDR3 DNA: TGCGCCAGCAGCCCCCTCAGAGACTACGAGCAGTACTTC
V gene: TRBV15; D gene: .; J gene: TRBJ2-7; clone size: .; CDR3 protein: CATSARDTLSRHEQYF; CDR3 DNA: TGTGCCACCAGCGCAAGGGACACCCTCTCAAGGCACGAGCAGTACTTC
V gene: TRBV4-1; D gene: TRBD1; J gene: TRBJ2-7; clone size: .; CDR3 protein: CASSQGQGRSYEQYF; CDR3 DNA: TGCGCCAGCAGCCAAGGACAGGGGCGCTCCTACGAGCAGTACTTC
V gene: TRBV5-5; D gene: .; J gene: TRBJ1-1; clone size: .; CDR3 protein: CASSLGVRSTEAFF; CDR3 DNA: TGTGCCAGCAGCTTGGGGGTCCGCAGCACTGAAGCTTTCTTT
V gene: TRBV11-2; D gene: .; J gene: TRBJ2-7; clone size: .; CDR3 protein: CASSLEASSYEQYF; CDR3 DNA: TGTGCCAGCAGCTTAGAGGCCAGCTCCTACGAGCAGTACTTC
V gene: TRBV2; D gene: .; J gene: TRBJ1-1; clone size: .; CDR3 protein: CASSEATPWISLAFF; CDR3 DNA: TGTGCCAGCAGTGAAGCTACACCTTGGATTTCTTTAGCTTTCTTT
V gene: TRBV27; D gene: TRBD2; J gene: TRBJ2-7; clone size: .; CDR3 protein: CASSFSGSGSYEQYF; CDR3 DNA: TGTGCCAGCAGTTTTAGCGGGAGTGGGTCCTACGAGCAGTACTTC
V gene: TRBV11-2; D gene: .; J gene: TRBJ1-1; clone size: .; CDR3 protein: CASSLADGLNTEAFF; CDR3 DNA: TGTGCCAGCAGCTTAGCCGACGGCCTGAACACTGAAGCTTTCTTT
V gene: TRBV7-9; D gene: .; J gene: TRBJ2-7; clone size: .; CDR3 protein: CASSLSGRGYEQYF; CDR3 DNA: TGTGCCAGCAGCTTAAGTGGGAGAGGATACGAGCAGTACTTC
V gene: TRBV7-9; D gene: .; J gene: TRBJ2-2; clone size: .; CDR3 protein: CASSPSDQNTGELFF; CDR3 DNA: TGTGCCAGCAGTCCGTCGGACCAGAACACCGGGGAGCTGTTTTTT
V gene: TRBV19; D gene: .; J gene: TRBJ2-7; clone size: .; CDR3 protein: CASSSGTLPYEQYF; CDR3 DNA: TGTGCCAGTAGTTCCGGGACTCTTCCCTACGAGCAGTACTTC
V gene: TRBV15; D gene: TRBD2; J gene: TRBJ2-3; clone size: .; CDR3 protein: CATGRSGRTWSTDTQYF; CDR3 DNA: TGTGCCACCGGCCGTAGCGGGAGGACCTGGAGCACAGATACGCAGTATTTT
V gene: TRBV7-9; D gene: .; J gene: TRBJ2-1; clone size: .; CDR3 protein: CASSPGRPREQFF; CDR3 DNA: TGTGCCAGCAGCCCGGGACGCCCTAGGGAGCAGTTCTTC
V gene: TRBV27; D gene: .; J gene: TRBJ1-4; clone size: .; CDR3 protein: CASWPLRGGSEKLFF; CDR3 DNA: TGTGCCAGCTGGCCCCTACGAGGGGGGAGTGAAAAACTGTTTTTT
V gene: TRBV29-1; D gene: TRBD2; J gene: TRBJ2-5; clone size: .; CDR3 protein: CSAAGRELETQYF; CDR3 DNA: TGCAGCGCTGCTGGGCGGGAGTTGGAGACCCAGTACTTC
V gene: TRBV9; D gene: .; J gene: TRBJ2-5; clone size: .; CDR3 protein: CASSVDSRGLETQYF; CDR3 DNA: TGTGCCAGCAGCGTAGATTCGAGGGGGTTGGAGACCCAGTACTTC
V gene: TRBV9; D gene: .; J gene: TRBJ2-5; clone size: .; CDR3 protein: CASSGPEGEQETQYF; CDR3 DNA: TGTGCCAGCAGCGGCCCAGAAGGGGAACAAGAGACCCAGTACTTC
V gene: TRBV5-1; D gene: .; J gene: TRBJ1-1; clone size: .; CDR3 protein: CASSLDWTVGTEAFF; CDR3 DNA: TGCGCCAGCAGCTTGGATTGGACAGTAGGAACTGAAGCTTTCTTT
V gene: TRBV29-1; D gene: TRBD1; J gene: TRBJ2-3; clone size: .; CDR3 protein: CSVEGRQGADTDTQYF; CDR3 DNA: TGCAGCGTTGAAGGTCGACAGGGGGCAGACACAGATACGCAGTATTTT
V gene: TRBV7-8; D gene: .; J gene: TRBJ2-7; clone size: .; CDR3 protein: CASSLERPNSYEQYF; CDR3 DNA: TGTGCCAGCAGCTTAGAAAGACCGAACTCCTACGAGCAGTACTTC
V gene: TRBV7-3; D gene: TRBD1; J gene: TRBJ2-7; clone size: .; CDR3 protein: CASGTVENHEQYF; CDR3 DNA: TGTGCCAGCGGGACAGTGGAGAACCACGAGCAGTACTTC
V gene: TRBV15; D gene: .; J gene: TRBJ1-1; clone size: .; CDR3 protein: CATSRDRGKYTEAFF; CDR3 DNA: TGTGCCACCAGCAGAGATCGGGGGAAGTACACTGAAGCTTTCTTT
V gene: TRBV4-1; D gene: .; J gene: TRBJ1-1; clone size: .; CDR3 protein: CASSHRQGRGRGGNTEAFF; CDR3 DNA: TGCGCCAGCAGCCACCGCCAGGGAAGAGGCCGGGGTGGGAACACTGAAGCTTTCTTT
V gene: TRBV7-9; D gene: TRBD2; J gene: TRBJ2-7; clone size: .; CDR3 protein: CASSLGAGGDFEQYF; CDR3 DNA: TGTGCCAGCAGCTTAGGGGCGGGAGGTGACTTCGAGCAGTACTTC
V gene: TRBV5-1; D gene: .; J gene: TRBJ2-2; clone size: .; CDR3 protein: CASTQRHGELFF; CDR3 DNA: TGCGCCAGCACCCAAAGACACGGGGAGCTGTTTTTT
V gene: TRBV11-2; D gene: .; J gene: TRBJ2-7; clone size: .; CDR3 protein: CASSLVPGTPGDLEQYF; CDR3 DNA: TGTGCCAGCAGCTTAGTGCCTGGGACCCCCGGGGATCTCGAGCAGTACTTC
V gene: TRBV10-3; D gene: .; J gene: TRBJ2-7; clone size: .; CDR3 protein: CAIRVGAGTLREQYF; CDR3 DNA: TGTGCCATCAGAGTCGGGGCCGGGACGTTACGAGAGCAGTACTTC
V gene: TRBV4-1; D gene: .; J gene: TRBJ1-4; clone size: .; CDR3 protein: CASSQAWEGAEKLFF; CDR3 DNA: TGCGCCAGCAGCCAAGCCTGGGAGGGTGCTGAAAAACTGTTTTTT
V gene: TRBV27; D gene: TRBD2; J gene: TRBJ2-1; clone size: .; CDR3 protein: CASSFGLAGGVLTIF; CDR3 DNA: TGTGCCAGCAGTTTCGGACTAGCGGGAGGGGTATTGACGATCTTC
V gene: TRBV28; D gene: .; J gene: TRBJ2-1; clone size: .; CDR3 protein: CASTLRGWNEQFF; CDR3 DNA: TGTGCCAGCACTCTCCGGGGGTGGAATGAGCAGTTCTTC
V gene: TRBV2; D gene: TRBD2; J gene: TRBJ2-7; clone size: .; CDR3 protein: CASSGVGLAVYEQYF; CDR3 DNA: TGTGCCAGCAGTGGTGTGGGACTAGCCGTATACGAGCAGTACTTC
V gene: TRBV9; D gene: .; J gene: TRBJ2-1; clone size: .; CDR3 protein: CASSVTNEQFF; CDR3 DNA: TGTGCCAGCAGCGTAACGAATGAGCAGTTCTTC
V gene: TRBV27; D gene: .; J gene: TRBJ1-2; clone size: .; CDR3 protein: CASRTEKGARGYGYTF; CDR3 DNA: TGTGCCAGCAGGACGGAAAAAGGGGCCAGGGGCTATGGCTACACCTTC
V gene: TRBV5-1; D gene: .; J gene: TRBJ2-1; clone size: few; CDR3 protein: CASLGSGYNEQFF; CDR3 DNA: TGCGCCAGCCTCGGGAGCGGGTACAATGAGCAGTTCTTC
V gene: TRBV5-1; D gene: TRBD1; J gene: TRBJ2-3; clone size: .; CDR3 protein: CASTLQTPGTGVDTQYF; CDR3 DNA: TGCGCCAGCACCCTTCAGACACCCGGGACAGGGGTGGATACGCAGTATTTT
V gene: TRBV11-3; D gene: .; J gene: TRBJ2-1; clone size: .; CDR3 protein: CASSPEGSSYNEQFF; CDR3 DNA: TGTGCCAGCAGCCCCGAAGGTTCCTCCTACAATGAGCAGTTCTTC
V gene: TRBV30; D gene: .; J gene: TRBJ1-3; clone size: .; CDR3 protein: CAWSNDGSISGNTIYF; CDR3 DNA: TGTGCCTGGAGTAACGACGGATCTATCTCTGGAAACACCATATATTTT
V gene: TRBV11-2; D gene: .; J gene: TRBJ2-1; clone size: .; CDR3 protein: CASSFPDSYNEQFF; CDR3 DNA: TGTGCCAGCAGCTTCCCAGACAGCTACAATGAGCAGTTCTTC
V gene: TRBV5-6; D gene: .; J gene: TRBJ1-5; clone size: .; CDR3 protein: CASSLGSNQPQHF; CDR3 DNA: TGTGCCAGCAGCTTAGGCAGCAATCAGCCCCAGCATTTT
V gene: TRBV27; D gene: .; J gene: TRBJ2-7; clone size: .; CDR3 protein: CASGNELSYEQYF; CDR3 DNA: TGTGCCAGCGGCAACGAGCTCTCCTACGAGCAGTACTTC
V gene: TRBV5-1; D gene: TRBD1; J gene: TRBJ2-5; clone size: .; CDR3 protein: CASSDQGEETQYF; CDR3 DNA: TGCGCCAGCAGCGATCAGGGGGAAGAGACCCAGTACTTC
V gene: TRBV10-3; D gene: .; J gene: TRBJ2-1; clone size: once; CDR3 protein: CAISESGGVEQFF; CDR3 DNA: TGTGCCATCAGTGAGTCGGGCGGGGTCGAGCAGTTCTTC
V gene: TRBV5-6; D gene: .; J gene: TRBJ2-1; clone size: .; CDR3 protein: CASSPGGGEQFF; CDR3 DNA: TGTGCCAGCAGCCCAGGAGGTGGGGAGCAGTTCTTC
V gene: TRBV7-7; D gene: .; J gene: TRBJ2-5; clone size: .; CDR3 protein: CASSLRTGTQETQYF; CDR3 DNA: TGTGCTAGCAGCTTACGTACAGGGACCCAAGAGACCCAGTACTTC